Below are 30 T cell receptor beta chains sequenced from a single sample in a study of siplizumab effects on memory and regulatory T cells (dated by TCRdb to the late 2010s). Libraries were built with the immunoSEQ multiplex PCR assay. The immuneACCESS repertoire file appears here via TCRdb, limited to in-frame rearrangements. These files lack a portion of the clones; in checked studies, under half of the deficit traces to unresolved V genes, and the cause of the others is not known. The sample records 90,000 to 150,000 clones, about 94% of which are singletons. Over 0.15% of the sample goes to the ten largest clones. Sequencing input: non-Treg CD4+ T cells sorted from blood. According to the study, the label for this sample's cell subset or site signals: FACS-sorted unstimulated CD4+ non-regulatory T cells. Source of these receptors: a human donor in good health.

The chain is built from TRBV18 and TRBJ1-2; D gene uncertain. CDR1 is KGHSH and CDR2 is LQKENI in the germline V gene. V gave up 3 bases and J gave up 0 bases, with 14 bases separating them. CDR3 length: 16 amino acids. CDR3 bases: TGTGCCAGCTCACCCAGTCGGCAGGCCCCTAACTATGGCTACACCTTC. This codes for CASSPSRQAPNYGYTF.

This chain connects TRBV29-1 to TRBJ2-5; D is perhaps TRBD2 (6 bases). Trimming shortened V by 0 bases and J by 5 bases, and 16 bases separated the two germline ends. Germline CDR1 is SQVTM and CDR2 is ANQGSEA. The CDR3 is 15 amino acids. CDR3 bases: TGCAGCGTTGAAGACTTCCTAGCGAGGAGGGAGACCCAGTACTTC. Encoded protein: CSVEDFLARRETQYF.

J is TRBJ1-1 and V is TRBV5-4, with 7 bases matching TRBD1. The trim removed 0 bases at V and 11 bases at J, leaving 10 bases unmatched. The CDR3 is 14 amino acids. Germline loops: CDR1 SGHNT, CDR2 YYREEE (reference sequence). CDR3 bases: TGTGCCAGCAGCTTGGGGGGAAAGGGGGCCAGCGCTTTCTTT. It is translated as CASSLGGKGASAFF.

V is TRBV7-9 and J is TRBJ1-6; D remains ambiguous. Germline V CDR1 and CDR2: SEHNR, FQNEAQ (reference sequence). The CDR3 covers 14 residues. V gave up 1 base and J gave up 8 bases, with 9 bases separating them. The CDR3 DNA is TGTGCCAGCAGCTTAGTCCATCGGGATTCACCCCTCCACTTT. Translating it yields CASSLVHRDSPLHF.

This clone has only one observation. The J gene is TRBJ1-5, the V gene TRBV2; D is perhaps TRBD1 (5 bases). CDR1 and CDR2 (germline): SNHLY, FYNNEI. The CDR3 is made up of 15 amino acids. V was shortened by 2 bases and J by 7 bases, with 15 bases between the two germline ends. The CDR3 DNA reads as TGTGCCAGCAGTGAAATCCCCGGGGGAAGGCAGCCCCAGCATTTT. It is translated as CASSEIPGGRQPQHF. Combining the CDR3 with reference TRBV2 and TRBJ1-5 gives the whole variable domain EPEVTQTPSHQVTQMGQEVILRCVPISNHLYFYWYRQILGQKVEFLVSFYNNEISEKSEIFDDQFSVERPDGSNFTLKIRSTKLEDSAMYFCASSEIPGGRQPQHFGDGTRLSIL.

The V call is TRBV30, the J call TRBJ2-5, with a tentative D call TRBD1 (5 bases). The CDR3 length is 14 residues. V was cut by 1 base and J by 0 bases, with 9 bases left in between. The germline CDR1 and CDR2 sequences are GTSNPN and SVGIG (reference sequence). The CDR3 region has the DNA TGTGCCTGGAGTGCCGACAGAGACCAAGAGACCCAGTACTTC. Amino acids: CAWSADRDQETQYF.

The gene calls are TRBV9 and TRBJ2-1; 14 positions match TRBD2. The germline CDR1 and CDR2 sequences are SGDLS and YYNGEE. CDR3 length: 17 amino acids. V trimming: 0 bases; J trimming: 5 bases; junction bases outside the gene matches: 4. The CDR3 DNA is TGTGCCAGCAGCGTAGGGACTAGCGGGGGGCAAGACAATGAGCAGTTCTTC. It yields the protein CASSVGTSGGQDNEQFF.

The gene calls are TRBV28 and TRBJ1-6; perhaps TRBD1 as D (6 bases). CDR3 length: 20 amino acids. CDR1 and CDR2 from the germline V gene are MDHEN and SYDVKM. V was clipped by 5 bases and J by 10 bases, with 33 bases between them. Written as DNA, the CDR3 is TGTGCCAGCAGTCTGGCAGTTAGCCGGACAGCCCGGCGTGTCGGGTCACCCCTCCACTTT. Translation gives CASSLAVSRTARRVGSPLHF. Looking up the rest from reference TRBV28 and TRBJ1-6 gives the full variable domain: DVKVTQSSRYLVKRTGEKVFLECVQDMDHENMFWYRQDPGLGLRLIYFSYDVKMKEKGDIPEGYSVSREKKERFSLILESASTNQTSMYLCASSLAVSRTARRVGSPLHFGNGTRLTVT.

This clone appeared a single time. The chain links TRBV10-3 to TRBJ2-2, with 8 bases fitting TRBD1. J was trimmed by 5 bases and V by 6 bases; bases with no gene match: 11. The CDR3 loop spans 16 amino acids. Germline loops: CDR1 ENHRY, CDR2 SYGVKD. CDR3 in DNA: TGTGCCATCAGCAACAGGGGGACATCCAGTACCGGGGAGCTGTTTTTT. Translation gives CAISNRGTSSTGELFF.

The V and J genes are TRBV6-5 and TRBJ2-7, with D possibly TRBD2 on 5 matching bases. V lost 0 bases and J lost 4, with 13 bases in between. The CDR3 consists of 15 residues. Germline V lookup: CDR1 MNHEY, CDR2 SVGAGI. DNA for the CDR3: TGTGCCAGCAGTTACTCGAGAGGGTCGGGATACGAGCAGTACTTC. It codes for CASSYSRGSGYEQYF.

CDR3 nucleotides: TGTGCCAGCAGCCAAGATCTGGCCTCTCAAGAGACCCAGTACTTC. It translates to CASSQDLASQETQYF. The rearrangement uses TRBV4-2 and TRBJ2-5; no firm D call. The CDR3 spans 15 residues. In germline, CDR1 is LGHNA, CDR2 YNFKEQ. The V gene lost 0 bases and the J gene lost 2 bases, with 10 bases spanning the gap.

The chain uses TRBV2 and TRBJ1-1, with 7 nucleotides matching TRBD1. Germline V lookup: CDR1 SNHLY, CDR2 FYNNEI. CDR3 length: 14 residues. V was clipped by 6 bases and J by 1 base; unmatched bases: 5. CDR3 amino acids: CASRRQGTNTEAFF. CDR3 nucleotides: TGTGCCAGCAGACGACAGGGAACGAACACTGAAGCTTTCTTT.

The chain carries TRBV29-1 and TRBJ2-7; no definite D call. This CDR3 is 14 amino acids long. Germline values: CDR1 SQVTM, CDR2 ANQGSEA. The V end was cut by 0 bases, the J end by 3 bases, with 12 bases between. DNA of the CDR3: TGCAGCGTTGAAGATCCGTGGCAGAACTACGAGCAGTACTTC. Amino acid sequence: CSVEDPWQNYEQYF.

CDR3 region: CASSLDLVTATYEQYF. Written as DNA, the CDR3 is TGTGCCAGCAGCTTGGATTTGGTAACGGCTACCTACGAGCAGTACTTC. The V gene is TRBV5-4, the J gene TRBJ2-7; D gene ambiguous. The ends were cut back, 0 bases at V and 2 bases at J, with 15 bases in the middle. The CDR3 has 16 residues. Germline V lookup: CDR1 SGHNT, CDR2 YYREEE (reference sequence).

The chain employs TRBV27 and TRBJ2-7; the match to TRBD2 covers 12 bases. Germline V gene sequence: CDR1 MNHEY, CDR2 SMNVEV (reference sequence). The CDR3 is 14 amino acids. V shed 3 bases and J 4 bases; nucleotides not matched to a gene: 1. CDR3 loop: CASSLTSGGYEQYF. In nucleotides, the CDR3 is TGTGCCAGCAGTTTGACTAGCGGGGGTTACGAGCAGTACTTC.

The chain employs TRBV6-6 and TRBJ1-1, with TRBD1 matching over 10 bases. V trimming: 7 bases; J trimming: 5 bases; junction bases outside the gene matches: 13. Looked up from germline, CDR1 is MNHNY and CDR2 is SVGAGI (reference sequence). The CDR3 has 16 amino acids. The DNA for the CDR3 is TGTGCCAGCACCGAATACTCCGGGACAGGGGTAACTGAAGCTTTCTTT. This translates into CASTEYSGTGVTEAFF.

The chain joins TRBV7-2 to TRBJ1-2; D might be TRBD1 (5 bases). Germline-derived CDR1 and CDR2 are SGHTA and FQGNSA. V shed 4 bases and J shed 5 bases, with 17 bases lying between them. The CDR3 is made up of 15 amino acids. Here the CDR3 reads CASSSHRQGEYGYTF. The CDR3 coding sequence is TGTGCCAGCAGCTCCCACCGGCAGGGAGAGTATGGCTACACCTTC. Drawing the rest from reference TRBV7-2 and TRBJ1-2, the complete variable domain is GAGVSQSPSNKVTEKGKDVELRCDPISGHTALYWYRQSLGQGLEFLIYFQGNSAPDKSGLPSDRFSAERTGGSVSTLTIQRTQQEDSAVYLCASSSHRQGEYGYTFGSGTRLTVV.

The CDR3 DNA reads TGTGCCAGCAGCTCAAGACTACCGGGACAGGGCAGGGGTGAGCAGTTCTTC. Residues: CASSSRLPGQGRGEQFF. The chain joins TRBV7-9 to TRBJ2-1, with 9 nucleotides matching TRBD1. The CDR3 is 17 residues long. With V trimmed by 4 bases and J by 9 bases, 16 bases remained unmatched. Per germline, CDR1 SEHNR and CDR2 FQNEAQ (reference sequence).

This clone is a singleton in its sample. The chain combines TRBV7-3 with TRBJ2-3; D may match TRBD1 or TRBD2 (5 bases each). Per germline, CDR1 SGHTA and CDR2 FQGTGA. V was pared by 5 bases and J by 0 bases, with 9 bases between. The CDR3 extends over 14 amino acids. The CDR3 reads CASSLGVSTDTQYF. In nucleotides, the CDR3 is TGTGCCAGCAGCCTGGGGGTTAGCACAGATACGCAGTATTTT.

The DNA of the CDR3 is TGTGCCAGCAGTTACTCTACATCCTACGAGCAGTACTTC. The encoded protein is CASSYSTSYEQYF. The rearrangement uses TRBV6-5 and TRBJ2-7; no reliable D call. The CDR3 runs 13 residues. Trimming stripped 0 bases from V and 1 base from J, with 4 bases between. Germline CDR1 is MNHEY and CDR2 is SVGAGI.

The V and J genes are TRBV5-1 and TRBJ2-1, with no clear D. Trimming stripped 4 bases from V and 5 bases from J, with 13 bases between. CDR1 is SGHRS, CDR2 YFSETQ, per germline. There are 14 residues in the CDR3. The CDR3 bases are TGCGCCAGCAGCCCGGAATATCTAAACAATGAGCAGTTCTTC. Its translation is CASSPEYLNNEQFF.

The rearrangement uses TRBV19 and TRBJ2-3, with 8 bases matching TRBD1. V lost 6 bases, J lost 1 base, and 6 bases stayed unmatched. CDR1 and CDR2 from the germline V gene are LNHDA and SQIVND (reference sequence). The CDR3 has 15 residues. The CDR3 sequence: CASSPGGARTDTQYF. The CDR3 nucleotides are TGTGCCAGTAGCCCAGGGGGCGCGCGCACAGATACGCAGTATTTT.

This chain uses TRBV7-2 with TRBJ1-5; D gene unclear. V shed 0 bases and J shed 4 bases, with 7 bases lying between them. Germline V gene sequence: CDR1 SGHTA, CDR2 FQGNSA. The CDR3 extends over 14 amino acids. In DNA form, the CDR3 reads TGTGCCAGCAGCTTAGCGGGTCAGAATCAGCCCCAGCATTTT. Its translation is CASSLAGQNQPQHF.

The J gene is TRBJ1-3, the V gene TRBV7-2; D is uncertain. There are 14 residues in the CDR3. Trimming left V 5 bases short and J 5 bases short, with 13 bases between. Germline V gives CDR1 SGHTA, CDR2 FQGNSA. CDR3 protein: CASSVERNRNTIYF. In DNA, the CDR3 is TGTGCCAGCAGCGTTGAGAGGAACCGAAACACCATATATTTT.

The chain recombines TRBV5-1 with TRBJ2-7; D gene uncertain. The CDR3 extends over 15 amino acids. CDR1 is SGHRS, CDR2 YFSETQ, per germline. V gave up 1 base and J gave up 6 bases, with 17 bases separating them. The chain's CDR3 is CASSLQERVGGEQYF. CDR3 bases: TGCGCCAGCAGCTTGCAAGAACGCGTGGGTGGCGAGCAGTACTTC. Full variable domain (rest looked up from reference TRBV5-1 and TRBJ2-7): KAGVTQTPRYLIKTRGQQVTLSCSPISGHRSVSWYQQTPGQGLQFLFEYFSETQRNKGNFPGRFSGRQFSNSRSEMNVSTLELGDSALYLCASSLQERVGGEQYFGPGTRLTVT.

The J gene is TRBJ2-6, the V gene TRBV4-3, with 10 positions matching TRBD1. Germline V gene lookup returns CDR1 LGHNA and CDR2 YSLEER. The CDR3 sequence is 18 residues long. V gave up 2 bases and J gave up 0 bases; unmatched junction bases: 4. Here the CDR3 reads CASSQRRQGASGANVLTF. DNA of the CDR3: TGCGCCAGCAGCCAACGTAGACAGGGGGCCTCTGGGGCCAACGTCCTGACTTTC.

The CDR3: CASSALYEQYF. DNA of the CDR3: TGTGCCAGCAGTGCACTTTACGAGCAGTACTTC. This chain uses TRBV6-1 with TRBJ2-7, with D unresolved. CDR3 length equals 11 residues. V lost 4 bases and J lost 4, with 5 bases in between. Per the germline V gene, CDR1 is MNHNS and CDR2 is SASEGT.

The chain is built from TRBV18 and TRBJ2-1; the match to TRBD1 covers 9 bases. The CDR3 is 13 amino acids. The junction had 3 bases not matched to a gene; V was cut back by 2 bases and J by 10 bases. Germline lookup yields CDR1 KGHSH and CDR2 LQKENI. CDR3 loop: CASSPRTGVEQFF. The CDR3 DNA reads TGTGCCAGCTCACCAAGGACAGGGGTAGAGCAGTTCTTC.

The gene calls are TRBV9 and TRBJ2-5, with 10 bases that match TRBD1. This CDR3 contains 15 residues. Germline lookup yields CDR1 SGDLS and CDR2 YYNGEE. V shed 0 bases, J shed 5 bases, and the junction held 4 bases outside the gene matches. This chain's CDR3 is CASSVEGQGIETQYF. Written as DNA, the CDR3 is TGTGCCAGCAGCGTAGAGGGACAGGGGATTGAGACCCAGTACTTC.

The chain combines TRBV7-9 with TRBJ1-6; D is uncertain. Germline CDR1 is SEHNR and CDR2 is FQNEAQ (reference sequence). CDR3 length: 11 residues. The V gene lost 5 bases and the J gene lost 6 bases, with 2 bases spanning the gap. The CDR3 bases are TGTGCCAGCAGCCCTAATTCACCCCTCCACTTT. Translated: CASSPNSPLHF.